These T cell receptor beta chains were read from a single sample in a study of blood T cell repertoires in COVID-19. Only in-frame clones appear in the TCRdb table, and some are missing; sequencing was by immunoSEQ multiplex PCR. The profile shows roughly 55,000 clones, roughly 87% of them singletons. The sequencing sample was made of peripheral blood. The origin of the receptors is a woman aged 55-70 years with acute or convalescent COVID-19. The CDR3 runs from the conserved cysteine through the conserved F or W. Each record gives: V gene, clone size, J gene, D gene, CDR3 DNA, CDR3 protein. A D gene is named only where the DNA matches it firmly. Clone sizes are given selectively: once, few, many, or a class where the clone is expanded.

v_call: TRBV11-1; clone_size: -; j_call: TRBJ2-1; d_call: TRBD2; cdr3_nt: TGTGCCAGCAGCTCCTCTAGCGGAGGTTACAATGAGCAGTTCTTC; cdr3_aa: CASSSSSGGYNEQFF
v_call: TRBV12-5; clone_size: -; j_call: TRBJ1-4; d_call: -; cdr3_nt: TGTGCTAGTGGTTTGCATCTAGATGAAAAACTGTTTTTT; cdr3_aa: CASGLHLDEKLFF
v_call: TRBV7-2; clone_size: -; j_call: TRBJ2-3; d_call: TRBD1; cdr3_nt: TGTGCCAGCAGCTCGGACAGGCGCAACACAGATACGCAGTATTTT; cdr3_aa: CASSSDRRNTDTQYF
v_call: TRBV5-4; clone_size: -; j_call: TRBJ2-6; d_call: -; cdr3_nt: TGTGCCAGCAGCTTGGCCAGGGTGCAGGGGGCCAACGTCCTGACTTTC; cdr3_aa: CASSLARVQGANVLTF
v_call: TRBV5-6; clone_size: once; j_call: TRBJ2-7; d_call: -; cdr3_nt: TGTGCCAGCAGCTTCACAGGGCTCTACGAGCAGTACTTC; cdr3_aa: CASSFTGLYEQYF
v_call: TRBV10-2; clone_size: few; j_call: TRBJ1-6; d_call: -; cdr3_nt: TGCGCCAGCAGCGGTTCCTCGGGGAATTCACCCCTCCACTTT; cdr3_aa: CASSGSSGNSPLHF
v_call: TRBV24-1; clone_size: -; j_call: TRBJ2-3; d_call: -; cdr3_nt: TGTGCCACCAGTGATTCATTCACAGATACGCAGTATTTT; cdr3_aa: CATSDSFTDTQYF
v_call: TRBV7-6; clone_size: -; j_call: TRBJ2-3; d_call: -; cdr3_nt: TGTGCCAGCAGCCCTCATCAGGGGGGAACCACAGATACGCAGTATTTT; cdr3_aa: CASSPHQGGTTDTQYF
v_call: TRBV16; clone_size: -; j_call: TRBJ1-1; d_call: -; cdr3_nt: TGTGCCAGCAGCCAAGCGGGCCCGAGCACTGAAGCTTTCTTT; cdr3_aa: CASSQAGPSTEAFF
v_call: TRBV7-2; clone_size: -; j_call: TRBJ1-6; d_call: -; cdr3_nt: TGTGCCAGCAGTTTGAGGGCCAGAGCTAATTCACCCCTCCACTTT; cdr3_aa: CASSLRARANSPLHF
v_call: TRBV28; clone_size: -; j_call: TRBJ2-7; d_call: TRBD1; cdr3_nt: TGTGCCAGCAGCCCCCCGGGACAGGGGGTTTACGAGCAGTACTTC; cdr3_aa: CASSPPGQGVYEQYF
v_call: TRBV3-1/TRBV3-2; clone_size: few; j_call: TRBJ1-1; d_call: TRBD1; cdr3_nt: TGTGCCAGCAGCGGAGAACAGGGGGCGGATGAAGCTTTCTTT; cdr3_aa: CASSGEQGADEAFF
v_call: TRBV7-3; clone_size: -; j_call: TRBJ2-1; d_call: TRBD2; cdr3_nt: TGTGCCAGCAGCCTTAGCGGGGGGGCGGTCGATGAGCAGTTCTTC; cdr3_aa: CASSLSGGAVDEQFF
v_call: TRBV5-6; clone_size: -; j_call: TRBJ1-2; d_call: -; cdr3_nt: TGTGCCAGCAGCTTGGGGTCGGGAACCTATGGCTACACCTTC; cdr3_aa: CASSLGSGTYGYTF
v_call: TRBV18; clone_size: -; j_call: TRBJ1-5; d_call: -; cdr3_nt: TGTGCCAGCTCAGCTACCGGGATTAGCAATCAGCCCCAGCATTTT; cdr3_aa: CASSATGISNQPQHF
v_call: TRBV5-4; clone_size: -; j_call: TRBJ1-2; d_call: -; cdr3_nt: TGTGCCAGCAGGCGACAGGTTGGAGGCTACACCTTC; cdr3_aa: CASRRQVGGYTF
v_call: TRBV3-1/TRBV3-2; clone_size: -; j_call: TRBJ1-4; d_call: TRBD1; cdr3_nt: TGTGCCAGCAGACCCCGCCGACAGGGAAGAGGGGAAAAACTGTTTTTT; cdr3_aa: CASRPRRQGRGEKLFF
v_call: TRBV6-5; clone_size: -; j_call: TRBJ1-2; d_call: -; cdr3_nt: TGTGCCAGCAGTTACTCTTCCAGAGGTGGCTATGGCTACACCTTC; cdr3_aa: CASSYSSRGGYGYTF